One sample yielded the 15 T cell receptor beta chains listed below, sequenced in a study of T cells and Merkel cell carcinoma outcomes. Sequencing used immunoSEQ multiplex PCR; TCRdb keeps in-frame clones, though not all of them. Of 13,000 to 15,000 clones detected, 80% to 95% appear once; the ten largest clones hold more than 1.5%. The sequenced sample was tumor tissue from Merkel cell carcinoma. These receptors all come from a human donor with Merkel cell carcinoma.

The chain couples TRBV27 to TRBJ1-5; D might be TRBD1 (6 bases). This CDR3 is built from 14 residues. Germline V gene lookup returns CDR1 MNHEY and CDR2 SMNVEV (reference sequence). V lost 2 bases and J lost 6, with 11 bases in between. CDR3 residues: CASSLSQGTQPQHF. As DNA, the CDR3 is TGTGCCAGCAGTTTAAGTCAGGGGACTCAGCCCCAGCATTTT.

The genes are TRBV5-1 and TRBJ1-1, with a possible D match to TRBD1 (5 bases). The CDR3 sequence is 13 residues long. V was shortened by 3 bases and J by 1 base, with 7 bases between the two germline ends. The V gene's germline CDR1 is SGHRS and CDR2 YFSETQ. CDR3 in DNA: TGCGCCAGCAGCTCCCAGGGGAACACTGAAGCTTTCTTT. Translating it yields CASSSQGNTEAFF.

This chain links TRBV6-6 with TRBJ2-5; D is tentatively TRBD1 or TRBD2 (5 bases each). CDR3 length: 14 amino acids. Germline V gene sequence: CDR1 MNHNY, CDR2 SVGAGI (reference sequence). V lost 4 bases and J 3 bases, leaving 12 bases between the germline ends. The CDR3 region is CASSSGTGKETQYF. CDR3 in DNA: TGTGCCAGCAGTTCGGGGACCGGGAAAGAGACCCAGTACTTC.

The gene calls are TRBV9 and TRBJ1-2, with TRBD1 matching over 9 bases. Germline trimming cut 2 bases from V and 7 bases from J; bases unmatched to any gene: 9. This CDR3 is 15 amino acids long. Per the germline V gene, CDR1 is SGDLS and CDR2 is YYNGEE. The CDR3 spells CASSVPGTGIGGYTF. The CDR3 DNA reads TGTGCCAGCAGCGTGCCCGGGACAGGGATAGGTGGCTACACCTTC.

The genes are TRBV5-1 and TRBJ2-7; D is possibly TRBD2 (6 bases). Germline loops: CDR1 SGHRS, CDR2 YFSETQ. The CDR3 sequence is 14 residues long. V shed 2 bases and J shed 0 bases, with 9 bases lying between them. This chain's CDR3 is CASSFGGNSYEQYF. CDR3 sequence (DNA): TGCGCCAGCAGCTTCGGAGGGAACTCCTACGAGCAGTACTTC.

The chain links TRBV30 to TRBJ1-3; TRBD1 might be the D (5 bases). Per the germline V gene, CDR1 is GTSNPN and CDR2 is SVGIG (reference sequence). CDR3 length equals 14 residues. V dropped 3 bases and J dropped 4 bases, with 13 bases sitting between them. In DNA form, the CDR3 reads TGTGCCTGGAGCACAACAGGAGAAGGAAACACCATATATTTT. The encoded protein is CAWSTTGEGNTIYF.

This sequence joins TRBV18 and TRBJ1-1; no clear D gene. The CDR3 totals 13 residues. V lost 6 bases and J 2 bases, leaving 10 bases between the germline ends. Germline V gives CDR1 KGHSH, CDR2 LQKENI. CDR3 bases: TGTGCCAGCTCGCCTAGTGAAAACACTGAAGCTTTCTTT. It translates to CASSPSENTEAFF.

The chain employs TRBV4-3 and TRBJ2-7, with 7 nucleotides matching TRBD2. This CDR3 spans 19 amino acids. V was pared by 8 bases and J by 6 bases, with 28 bases of the junction left unmatched. CDR1 LGHNA and CDR2 YSLEER come from the germline V gene. The CDR3, as DNA: TGCGCCAGCGGCCCTTCCCCGGCGGGAGAAACCCTTGACTTTTTCGAGCAGTACTTC. Translated, it gives CASGPSPAGETLDFFEQYF.

This chain uses TRBV11-2 with TRBJ1-3; D not certain. Trimming shortened V by 6 bases and J by 3 bases, and 9 bases separated the two germline ends. Per germline, CDR1 SGHAT and CDR2 FQNNGV. The CDR3 has 13 residues. The chain's CDR3 is CASSYTRGNTIYF. The DNA for the CDR3 is TGTGCCAGCAGTTACACGCGTGGAAACACCATATATTTT.

V is TRBV9 and J is TRBJ2-3; 7 bases fit TRBD2. V trimming: 1 base; J trimming: 6 bases; junction bases outside the gene matches: 11. This CDR3 has 16 amino acids. The V gene's germline CDR1 is SGDLS and CDR2 YYNGEE. The CDR3 DNA follows: TGTGCCAGCAGCGTACATGGCGGGAGACCTGAGGATACGCAGTATTTT. It codes for CASSVHGGRPEDTQYF.

The CDR3 reads CASSTRGATNEKLFF. CDR3 nucleotide sequence: TGTGCCAGCAGCACCCGGGGGGCGACTAATGAAAAACTGTTTTTT. The chain has TRBV6-5 and TRBJ1-4; D may be TRBD1 (6 bases). The germline V gene encodes CDR1 MNHEY and CDR2 SVGAGI. The germline V and J ends were trimmed by 6 bases and 2 bases, with 13 bases remaining between them. The CDR3 covers 15 residues.

The V gene is TRBV18, the J gene TRBJ1-1, with D tentatively TRBD1 (6 bases). This CDR3 spans 14 amino acids. Germline assignment: CDR1 KGHSH and CDR2 LQKENI. V lost 5 bases and J lost 6, with 16 bases in between. CDR3 residues: CASSRQRGFAEAFF. The CDR3 nucleotides are TGTGCCAGCTCAAGACAGAGGGGGTTCGCTGAAGCTTTCTTT. The entire variable domain, with the rest obtained from reference TRBV18 and TRBJ1-1, is as follows: NAGVMQNPRHLVRRRGQEARLRCSPMKGHSHVYWYRQLPEEGLKFMVYLQKENIIDESGMPKERFSAEFPKEGPSILRIQQVVRGDSAAYFCASSRQRGFAEAFFGQGTRLTVV.

CDR3 bases: TGTGCCATCCATACCTCCGGGACAACGCAGTATTTT. Residues: CAIHTSGTTQYF. V gene TRBV28 combines with J gene TRBJ2-3; a possible D gene is TRBD1 (6 bases). The CDR3 sequence is 12 residues long. From germline, CDR1 is MDHEN and CDR2 SYDVKM. The V gene lost 10 bases and the J gene lost 9 bases, with 17 bases spanning the gap.

The chain is built from TRBV18 and TRBJ1-2; maybe TRBD1 (5 bases). Trimming took 2 bases from V and 5 from J, leaving 6 bases between them. Germline V gives CDR1 KGHSH, CDR2 LQKENI. The CDR3 is 12 amino acids. CDR3 in amino acids: CASSPGAYGYTF. The CDR3 coding sequence is TGTGCCAGCTCACCAGGGGCGTATGGCTACACCTTC.

This clone is labeled as medium-sized. This chain uses TRBV27 with TRBJ2-7; no clear D. Germline V gene sequence: CDR1 MNHEY, CDR2 SMNVEV (reference sequence). This CDR3 contains 16 residues. V shed 0 bases and J shed 0 bases, with 12 bases lying between them. The chain's CDR3 is CASSLSASISSYEQYF. The CDR3 nucleotides are TGTGCCAGCAGTTTATCGGCCAGCATAAGCTCCTACGAGCAGTACTTC.